This TCR beta chain was identified during a study of T cells expressing NK-cell markers. Whole-study context: The TCR beta repertoires were obtained from sorted CD3+CD56+NKG2C+, CD3+CD56+NKG2C- and CD3+CD56-NKG2C+ T cells. Eight donors were sequenced, seven testing HCMV-seropositive and one testing seronegative. Study results and limitations: Dominant NKG2C+ clonotype frequencies of 1.0-7.0% of CD8+ T cells were measured in a handful of donors.

Turning to this clonotype: What it binds is not known.

Production of TCR beta cDNA relied on 5'RACE template switching with UMIs. TCRdb re-called the 5' RACE reads, yielding one record per CDR3 amino acid sequence without DNA. The sample holds about 160,000 distinct CDR3 sequences. This CDR3 region has 15 residues. Germline CDR1 reads SEHNR; CDR2 reads FQNEAQ (reference sequence). This receptor was identified in a man aged 18-69 years in good health. V and J are TRBV7-9 and TRBJ2-5; TCRdb calls TRBD1, which cannot be checked without DNA. Material for sequencing was blood T cells: a sorted CD56 or NKG2C T cell subset, CD4+ or CD8+ T cells, or bulk PBMC T cells (not recorded which). CDR3 in amino acids: CASSVKTGVGETQYF.